This TCR beta chain stems from a study of shared clonotypes between healthy human individuals. General study points: Clonotype sharing across several donors was observed for around 4.5% of naive CD4 clonotypes.

TCRdb's copy holds only in-frame clones and misses some; the assay was immunoSEQ multiplex PCR. The sample includes some 2,400,000 clones, more than 90% of them seen just once. A split of CD4+ cells into CD45RA+ naive and CD45RA-negative memory subsets was performed. Unmatched junction bases numbered 8, after V lost 4 bases and J lost 4 bases. CDR1 is SGHRS, CDR2 YFSETQ, per germline. The CDR3 runs 15 residues. As to this clone: Its antigen is not known.

The sequencing input was naive CD4+ T cells sorted from blood. This sample's subset: CD45RA+ positively selected. The receptor's source is a man aged 18 to 29 in good health. The V and J genes are TRBV5-1 and TRBJ1-2, with 9 bases fitting TRBD1. This chain's CDR3 is CASSTGDRAVYGYTF. CDR3 in DNA: TGCGCCAGCAGCACGGGGGACAGGGCCGTCTATGGCTACACCTTC.